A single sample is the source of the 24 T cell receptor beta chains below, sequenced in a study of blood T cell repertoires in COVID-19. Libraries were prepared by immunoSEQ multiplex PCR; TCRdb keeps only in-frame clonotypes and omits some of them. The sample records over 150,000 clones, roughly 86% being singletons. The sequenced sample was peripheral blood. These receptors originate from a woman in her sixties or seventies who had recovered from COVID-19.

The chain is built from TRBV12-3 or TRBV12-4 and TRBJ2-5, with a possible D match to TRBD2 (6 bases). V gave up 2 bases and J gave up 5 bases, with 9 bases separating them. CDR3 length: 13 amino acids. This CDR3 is CASSLTSRETQYF. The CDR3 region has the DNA TGTGCCAGCAGTTTAACTAGCCGGGAGACCCAGTACTTC.

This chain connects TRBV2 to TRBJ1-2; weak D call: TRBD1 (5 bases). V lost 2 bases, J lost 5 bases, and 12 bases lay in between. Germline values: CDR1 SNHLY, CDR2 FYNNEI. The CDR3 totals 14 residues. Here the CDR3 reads CASSEMGGGYGYTF. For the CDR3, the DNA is TGTGCCAGCAGTGAAATGGGGGGAGGGTATGGCTACACCTTC.

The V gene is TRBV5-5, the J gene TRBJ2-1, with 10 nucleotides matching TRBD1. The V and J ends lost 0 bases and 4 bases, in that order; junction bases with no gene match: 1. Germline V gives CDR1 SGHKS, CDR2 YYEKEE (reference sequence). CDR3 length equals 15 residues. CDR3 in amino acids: CASSLVGQGYNEQFF. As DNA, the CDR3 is TGTGCCAGCAGCTTGGTGGGACAGGGGTACAATGAGCAGTTCTTC. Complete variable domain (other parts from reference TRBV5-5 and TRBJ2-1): DAGVTQSPTHLIKTRGQQVTLRCSPISGHKSVSWYQQVLGQGPQFIFQYYEKEERGRGNFPDRFSARQFPNYSSELNVNALLLGDSALYLCASSLVGQGYNEQFFGPGTRLTVL.

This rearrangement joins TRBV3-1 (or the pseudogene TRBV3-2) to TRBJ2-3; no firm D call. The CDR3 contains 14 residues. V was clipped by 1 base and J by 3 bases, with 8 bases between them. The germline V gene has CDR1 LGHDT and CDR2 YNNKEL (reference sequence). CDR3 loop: CASSQVLATDTQYF. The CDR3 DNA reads TGTGCCAGCAGCCAAGTTTTAGCTACAGATACGCAGTATTTT.

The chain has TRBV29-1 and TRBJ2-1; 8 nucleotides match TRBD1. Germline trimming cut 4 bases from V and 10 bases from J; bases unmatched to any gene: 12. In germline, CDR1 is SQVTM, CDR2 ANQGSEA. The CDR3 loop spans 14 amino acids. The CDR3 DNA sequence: TGCAGCGTTGGAGGGGGGACAGGTTCCGGCGAGCAGTTCTTC. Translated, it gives CSVGGGTGSGEQFF.

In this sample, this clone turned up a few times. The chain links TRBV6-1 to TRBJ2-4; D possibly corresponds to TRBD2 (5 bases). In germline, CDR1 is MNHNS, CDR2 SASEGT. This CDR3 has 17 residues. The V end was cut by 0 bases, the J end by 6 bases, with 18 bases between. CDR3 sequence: CASSEAALPPAGNIQYF. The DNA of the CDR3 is TGTGCCAGCAGTGAAGCGGCTCTGCCTCCCGCGGGAAACATTCAGTACTTC.

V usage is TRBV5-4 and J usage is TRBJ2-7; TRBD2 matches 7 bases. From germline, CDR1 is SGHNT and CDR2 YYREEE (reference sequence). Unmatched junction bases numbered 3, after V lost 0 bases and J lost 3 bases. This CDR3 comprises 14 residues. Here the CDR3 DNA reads TGTGCCAGCAGCTTGGAGGGAGGGGACTACGAGCAGTACTTC. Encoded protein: CASSLEGGDYEQYF.

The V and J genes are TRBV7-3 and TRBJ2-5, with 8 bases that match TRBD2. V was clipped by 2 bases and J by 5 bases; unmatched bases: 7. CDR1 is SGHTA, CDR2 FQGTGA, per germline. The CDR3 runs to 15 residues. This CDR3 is CASSLQAGGGETQYF. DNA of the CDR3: TGTGCCAGCAGCTTACAGGCGGGGGGAGGCGAGACCCAGTACTTC.

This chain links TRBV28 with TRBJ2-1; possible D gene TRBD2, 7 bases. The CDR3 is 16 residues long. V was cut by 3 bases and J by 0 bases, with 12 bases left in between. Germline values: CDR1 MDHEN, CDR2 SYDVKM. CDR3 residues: CASSLGGGASYNEQFF. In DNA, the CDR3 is TGTGCCAGCAGTTTGGGAGGGGGGGCCTCCTACAATGAGCAGTTCTTC.

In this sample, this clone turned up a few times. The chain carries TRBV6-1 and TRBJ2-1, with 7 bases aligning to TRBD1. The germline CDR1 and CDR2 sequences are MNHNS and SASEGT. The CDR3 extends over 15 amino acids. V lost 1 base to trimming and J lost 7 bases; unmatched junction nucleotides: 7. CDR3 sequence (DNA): TGTGCCAGCAGTGAAGGTGGGGGACAGTGGAATGAGCAGTTCTTC. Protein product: CASSEGGGQWNEQFF.

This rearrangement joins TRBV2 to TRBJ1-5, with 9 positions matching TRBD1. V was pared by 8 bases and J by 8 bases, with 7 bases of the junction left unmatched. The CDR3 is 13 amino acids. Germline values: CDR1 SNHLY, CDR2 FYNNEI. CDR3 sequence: CASGDRDSEPQHF. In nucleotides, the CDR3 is TGTGCCAGCGGGGACAGGGACTCTGAGCCCCAGCATTTT. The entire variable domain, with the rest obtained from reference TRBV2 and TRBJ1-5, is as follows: EPEVTQTPSHQVTQMGQEVILRCVPISNHLYFYWYRQILGQKVEFLVSFYNNEISEKSEIFDDQFSVERPDGSNFTLKIRSTKLEDSAMYFCASGDRDSEPQHFGDGTRLSIL.

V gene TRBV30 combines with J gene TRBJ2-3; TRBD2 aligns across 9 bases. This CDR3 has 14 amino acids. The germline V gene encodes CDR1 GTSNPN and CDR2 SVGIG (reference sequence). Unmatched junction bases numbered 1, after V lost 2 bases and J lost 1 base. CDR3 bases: TGTGCCTGGAGTTTAGCGGGGGGCACAGATACGCAGTATTTT. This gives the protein CAWSLAGGTDTQYF.

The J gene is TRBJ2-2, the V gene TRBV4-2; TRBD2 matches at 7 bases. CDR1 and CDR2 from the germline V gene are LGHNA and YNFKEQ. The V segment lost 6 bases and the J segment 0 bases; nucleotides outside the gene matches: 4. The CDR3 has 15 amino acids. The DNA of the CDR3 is TGTGCCAGCAGTGACGCGGGGGCGAACACCGGGGAGCTGTTTTTT. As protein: CASSDAGANTGELFF.

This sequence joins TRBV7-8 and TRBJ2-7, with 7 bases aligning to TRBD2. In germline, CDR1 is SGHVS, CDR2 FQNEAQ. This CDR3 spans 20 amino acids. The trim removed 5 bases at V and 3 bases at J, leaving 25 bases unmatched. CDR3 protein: CASSHTSSSGVGNYIYEQYF. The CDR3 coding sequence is TGTGCCAGCAGCCATACTTCTTCCAGCGGGGTGGGCAACTATATCTACGAGCAGTACTTC.

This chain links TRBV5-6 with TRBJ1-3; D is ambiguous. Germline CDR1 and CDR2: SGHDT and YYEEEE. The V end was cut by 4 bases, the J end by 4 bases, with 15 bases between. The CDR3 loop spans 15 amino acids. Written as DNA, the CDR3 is TGTGCCAGCAGCCCCGGAGTCTTACCCGGAAACACCATATATTTT. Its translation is CASSPGVLPGNTIYF.

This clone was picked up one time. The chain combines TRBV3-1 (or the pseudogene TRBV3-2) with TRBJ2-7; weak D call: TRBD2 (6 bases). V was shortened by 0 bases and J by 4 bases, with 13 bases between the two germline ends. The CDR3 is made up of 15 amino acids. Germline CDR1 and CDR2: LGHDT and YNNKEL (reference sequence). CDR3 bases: TGTGCCAGCAGCCAAGACGTGGCGGGGCAGTACGAGCAGTACTTC. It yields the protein CASSQDVAGQYEQYF.

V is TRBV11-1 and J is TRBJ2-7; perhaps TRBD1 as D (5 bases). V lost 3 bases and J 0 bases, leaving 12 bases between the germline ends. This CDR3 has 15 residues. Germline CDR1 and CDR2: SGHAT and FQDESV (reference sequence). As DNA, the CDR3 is TGTGCCAGCAGCTTTTCTGGGGCTCGCTCCTACGAGCAGTACTTC. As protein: CASSFSGARSYEQYF.

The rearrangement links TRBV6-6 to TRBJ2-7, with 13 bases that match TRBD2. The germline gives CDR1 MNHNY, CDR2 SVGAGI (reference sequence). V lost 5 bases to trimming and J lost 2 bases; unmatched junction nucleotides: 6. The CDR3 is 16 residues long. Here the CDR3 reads CASSTGLAGDPYEQYF. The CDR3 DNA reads TGTGCCAGCAGTACAGGACTAGCGGGGGATCCCTACGAGCAGTACTTC.

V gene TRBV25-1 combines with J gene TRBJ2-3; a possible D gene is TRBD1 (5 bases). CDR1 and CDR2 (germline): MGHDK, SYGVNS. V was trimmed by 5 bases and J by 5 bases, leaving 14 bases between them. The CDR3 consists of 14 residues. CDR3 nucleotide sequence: TGTGCCAGCAGTATCTCCCCTAGGGGAGATACGCAGTATTTT. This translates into CASSISPRGDTQYF.

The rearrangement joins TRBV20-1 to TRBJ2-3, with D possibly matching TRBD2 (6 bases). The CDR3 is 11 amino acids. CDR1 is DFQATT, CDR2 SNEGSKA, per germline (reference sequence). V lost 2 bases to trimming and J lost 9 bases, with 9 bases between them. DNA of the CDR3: TGCAGTGCTAGATCCGGGGGAACGCAGTATTTT. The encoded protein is CSARSGGTQYF.

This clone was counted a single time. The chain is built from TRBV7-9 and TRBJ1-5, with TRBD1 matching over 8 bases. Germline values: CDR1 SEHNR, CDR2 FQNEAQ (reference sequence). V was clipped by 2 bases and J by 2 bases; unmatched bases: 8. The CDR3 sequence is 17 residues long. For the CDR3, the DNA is TGTGCCAGCAGCTTAACCTTCGGACAGGGTGGCAATCAGCCCCAGCATTTT. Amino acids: CASSLTFGQGGNQPQHF.

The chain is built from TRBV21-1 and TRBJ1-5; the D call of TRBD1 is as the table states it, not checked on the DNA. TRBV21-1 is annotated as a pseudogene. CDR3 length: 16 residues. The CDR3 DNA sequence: TGTGCCAGCATCCGTCAGGGCCCTTATAGCAATCAGCCCCAGCATTTT. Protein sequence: CASIRQGPYSNQPQHF.

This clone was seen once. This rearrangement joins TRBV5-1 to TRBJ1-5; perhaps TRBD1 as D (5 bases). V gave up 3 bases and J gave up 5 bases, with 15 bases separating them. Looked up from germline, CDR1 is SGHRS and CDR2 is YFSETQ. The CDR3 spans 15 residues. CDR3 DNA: TGCGCCAGCAGCTGGGGCGATGGCTCAGATCAGCCCCAGCATTTT. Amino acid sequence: CASSWGDGSDQPQHF.

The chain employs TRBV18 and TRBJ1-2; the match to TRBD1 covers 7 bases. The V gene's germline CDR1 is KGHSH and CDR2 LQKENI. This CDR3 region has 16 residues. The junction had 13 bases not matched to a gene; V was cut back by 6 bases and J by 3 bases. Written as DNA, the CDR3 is TGTGCCAGCTCCCGGGACAGCTCCGCCAGTTACTATGGCTACACCTTC. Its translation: CASSRDSSASYYGYTF.